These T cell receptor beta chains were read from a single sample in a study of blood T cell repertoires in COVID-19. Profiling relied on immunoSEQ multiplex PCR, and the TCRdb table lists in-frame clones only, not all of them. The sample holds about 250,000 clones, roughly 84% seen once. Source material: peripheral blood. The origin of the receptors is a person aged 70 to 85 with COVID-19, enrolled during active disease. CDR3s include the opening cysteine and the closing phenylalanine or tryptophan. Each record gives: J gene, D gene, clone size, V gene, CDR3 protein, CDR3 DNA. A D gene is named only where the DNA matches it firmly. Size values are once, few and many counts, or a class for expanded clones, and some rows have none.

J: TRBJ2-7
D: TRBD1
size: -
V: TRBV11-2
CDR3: CASSLATGVYEQYF
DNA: TGTGCCAGCAGCTTAGCAACAGGGGTCTACGAGCAGTACTTC

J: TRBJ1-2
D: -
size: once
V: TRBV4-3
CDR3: CASSQAESRGYTF
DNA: TGCGCCAGCAGCCAAGCCGAGAGTCGGGGCTACACCTTC

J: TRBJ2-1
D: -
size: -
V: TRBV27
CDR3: CASSIYQVTDEQFF
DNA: TGTGCCAGCAGTATCTACCAGGTTACCGATGAGCAGTTCTTC

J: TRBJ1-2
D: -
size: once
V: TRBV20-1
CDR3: CSASHEEGGVYGYTF
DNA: TGCAGTGCTAGTCATGAGGAAGGAGGGGTATATGGCTACACCTTC

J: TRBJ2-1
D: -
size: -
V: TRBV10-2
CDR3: CASSESGLRDNEQFF
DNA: TGCGCCAGCAGTGAGTCTGGGCTGAGGGACAATGAGCAGTTCTTC

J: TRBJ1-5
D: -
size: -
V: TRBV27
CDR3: CASSLGPWTANQPQHF
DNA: TGTGCCAGCAGTTTAGGGCCCTGGACAGCTAATCAGCCCCAGCATTTT

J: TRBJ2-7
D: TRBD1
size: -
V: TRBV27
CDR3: CASSPRTGYSYEQYF
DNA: TGTGCCAGCAGTCCCCGGACAGGGTATTCCTACGAGCAGTACTTC

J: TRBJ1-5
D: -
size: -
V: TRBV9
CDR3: CASSVGGLSNQPQHF
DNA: TGTGCCAGCAGCGTAGGGGGGCTTAGCAATCAGCCCCAGCATTTT

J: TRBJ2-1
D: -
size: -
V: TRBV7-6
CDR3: CASSLSPPRRVSGNEQFF
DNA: TGTGCCAGCAGCTTAAGCCCGCCTCGTAGGGTCAGCGGCAATGAGCAGTTCTTC

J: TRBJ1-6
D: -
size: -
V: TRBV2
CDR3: CASSREGDSPLHF
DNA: TGTGCCAGCAGTCGTGAGGGGGATTCACCCCTCCACTTT

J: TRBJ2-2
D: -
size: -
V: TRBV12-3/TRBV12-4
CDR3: CASSKGPGELFF
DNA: TGTGCCAGCAGTAAGGGGCCCGGGGAGCTGTTTTTT

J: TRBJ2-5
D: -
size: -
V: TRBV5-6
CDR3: CASSLFREETQYF
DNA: TGTGCCAGCAGCTTGTTTCGGGAAGAGACCCAGTACTTC

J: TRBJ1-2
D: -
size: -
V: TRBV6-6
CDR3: CASSPLSQGYTF
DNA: TGTGCCAGCAGTCCACTTAGCCAAGGCTACACCTTC

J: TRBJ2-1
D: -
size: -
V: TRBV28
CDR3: CASSLPWVPVAGEQFF
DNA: TGTGCCAGCAGCCTTCCTTGGGTTCCGGTGGCGGGTGAGCAGTTCTTC

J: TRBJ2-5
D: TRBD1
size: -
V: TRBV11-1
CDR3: CASSLTGNQETQYF
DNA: TGTGCCAGCAGCCTGACAGGGAATCAAGAGACCCAGTACTTC

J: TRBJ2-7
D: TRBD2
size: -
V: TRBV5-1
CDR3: CASRERGREQYF
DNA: TGCGCCAGCAGGGAGCGGGGGCGCGAGCAGTACTTC

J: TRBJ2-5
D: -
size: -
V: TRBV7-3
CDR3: CASSESGQQETQYF
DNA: TGTGCCAGCAGCGAATCCGGACAGCAAGAGACCCAGTACTTC

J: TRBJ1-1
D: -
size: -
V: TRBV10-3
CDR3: CAISGTEKSEAFF
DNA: TGTGCCATCAGTGGGACAGAGAAGTCTGAAGCTTTCTTT

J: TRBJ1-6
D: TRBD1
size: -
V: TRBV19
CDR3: CASSSTGTGFVGGLSPLHF
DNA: TGTGCCAGTAGCTCCACCGGGACAGGGTTTGTTGGAGGCCTTTCACCCCTCCACTTT

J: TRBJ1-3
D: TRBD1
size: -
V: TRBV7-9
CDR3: CASSFGQGSGNTIYF
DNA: TGTGCCAGCAGCTTCGGACAGGGCTCTGGAAACACCATATATTTT

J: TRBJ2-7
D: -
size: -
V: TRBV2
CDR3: CASSTSRAYEQYF
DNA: TGTGCCAGCAGCACTAGCAGGGCCTACGAGCAGTACTTC

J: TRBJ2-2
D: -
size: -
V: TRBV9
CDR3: CASSVEVRTNTGELFF
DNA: TGTGCCAGCAGCGTAGAGGTCAGGACGAACACCGGGGAGCTGTTTTTT

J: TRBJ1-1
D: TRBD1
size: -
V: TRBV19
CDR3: CASSISPRQGRMNTEAFF
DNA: TGTGCCAGTAGTATATCCCCAAGACAGGGTCGGATGAACACTGAAGCTTTCTTT

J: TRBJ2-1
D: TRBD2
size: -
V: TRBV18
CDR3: CASSLLPRTSGGAGYNEQFF
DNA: TGTGCCAGCTCACTACTTCCCCGGACTAGCGGGGGGGCAGGGTACAATGAGCAGTTCTTC

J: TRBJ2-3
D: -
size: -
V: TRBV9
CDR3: CASSVPQTAITDTQYF
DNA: TGTGCCAGCAGCGTACCCCAGACAGCTATCACAGATACGCAGTATTTT

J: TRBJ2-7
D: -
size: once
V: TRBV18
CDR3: CASSPLRQGNYEQYF
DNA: TGTGCCAGCTCACCCCTCCGCCAGGGGAACTACGAGCAGTACTTC

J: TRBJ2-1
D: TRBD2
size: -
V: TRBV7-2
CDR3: CASSLELAGGPKFF
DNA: TGTGCCAGCAGCTTAGAACTAGCGGGGGGGCCTAAGTTCTTC

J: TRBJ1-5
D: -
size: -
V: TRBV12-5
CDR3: CASGLGEHQPQHF
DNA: TGTGCTAGTGGTTTGGGGGAGCATCAGCCCCAGCATTTT

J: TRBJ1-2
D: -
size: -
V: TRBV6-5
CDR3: CASSSPGGVYGYTF
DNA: TGTGCCAGCAGTAGCCCCGGAGGCGTCTATGGCTACACCTTC

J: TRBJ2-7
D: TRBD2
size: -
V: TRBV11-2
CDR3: CASSSPTSGSSYEQYF
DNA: TGTGCCAGCAGCTCCCCAACTAGCGGGAGCTCCTACGAGCAGTACTTC

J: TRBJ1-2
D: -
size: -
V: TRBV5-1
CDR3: CASSLEPTNYGYTF
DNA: TGCGCCAGCAGCTTGGAGCCCACTAACTATGGCTACACCTTC

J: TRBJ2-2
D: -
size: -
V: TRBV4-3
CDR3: CASSYSVLPGELFF
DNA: TGCGCCAGCAGCTATTCCGTCCTCCCCGGGGAGCTGTTTTTT

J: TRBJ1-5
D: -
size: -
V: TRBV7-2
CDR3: CASSQDRNQPQHF
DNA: TGTGCCAGCAGCCAGGACAGAAATCAGCCCCAGCATTTT

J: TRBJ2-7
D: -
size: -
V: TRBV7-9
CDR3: CASSLAGSLWGEQYF
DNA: TGTGCCAGCAGCTTGGCGGGATCTTTGTGGGGTGAGCAGTACTTC

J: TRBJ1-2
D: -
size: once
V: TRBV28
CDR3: CASRLSSGYTF
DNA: TGTGCCAGCAGGCTTAGTAGCGGCTACACCTTC

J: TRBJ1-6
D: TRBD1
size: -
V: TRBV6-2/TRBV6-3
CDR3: CASSQQGSNSPLHF
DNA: TGTGCCAGCAGTCAACAGGGGTCTAATTCACCCCTCCACTTT

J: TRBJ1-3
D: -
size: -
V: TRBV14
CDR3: CASSQDAQGRNTIYF
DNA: TGTGCCAGCAGCCAAGACGCGCAGGGTAGAAACACCATATATTTT

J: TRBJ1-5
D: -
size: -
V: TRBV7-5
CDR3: CARSRGKRQVSVQPQHF
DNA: TGTGCCAGAAGCCGAGGAAAACGACAGGTAAGTGTTCAGCCCCAGCATTTT

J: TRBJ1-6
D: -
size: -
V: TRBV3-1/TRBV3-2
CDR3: CASSPRLEGSPLHF
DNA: TGTGCCAGCAGCCCGAGGTTAGAAGGTTCACCCCTCCACTTT

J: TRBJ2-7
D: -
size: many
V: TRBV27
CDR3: CASSPQDYEQYF
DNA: TGTGCCAGCAGTCCGCAGGACTACGAGCAGTACTTC

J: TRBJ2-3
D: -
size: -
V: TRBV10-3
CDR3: CAISMASTDTQYF
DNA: TGTGCCATCAGTATGGCAAGCACAGATACGCAGTATTTT

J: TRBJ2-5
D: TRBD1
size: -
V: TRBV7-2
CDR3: CASSLRTGSETQYF
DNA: TGTGCCAGCAGCTTACGGACAGGGTCCGAGACCCAGTACTTC

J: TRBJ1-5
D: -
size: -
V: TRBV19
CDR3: CASSKTFNSNHQPQHF
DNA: TGTGCCAGTAGTAAGACGTTCAACAGCAATCATCAGCCCCAGCATTTT

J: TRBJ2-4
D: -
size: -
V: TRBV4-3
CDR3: CASSQDLRAKNIQYF
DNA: TGCGCCAGCAGCCAAGACCTCCGAGCCAAAAACATTCAGTACTTC

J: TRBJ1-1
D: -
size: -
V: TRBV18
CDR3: CASSPRLGWAEAFF
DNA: TGTGCCAGCTCCCCTAGACTGGGTTGGGCTGAAGCTTTCTTT